The present TCR beta chain was sequenced within a study of glioma-infiltrating T cells. Regarding the study as a whole: Non-neoplastic patients had below-expected tissue-blood divergence, while all gliomas exceeded expectation. Very few CDR3 sequences were shared between tissue and blood.

The iRepertoire nested amplicon-rescue multiplex PCR amplified TCR alpha and beta CDR3s from RNA. Tissue mRNA or PBMC total RNA, roughly 95-400 ng, went into one-step reverse transcription and amplification. One entry per CDR3 protein, called by TCRdb with MiXCR from the multiplex PCR reads. The sample lists approximately 88,000 distinct CDR3 sequences; approximately 22% were seen once. Many counts were recorded for this clonotype. Its specificity is unknown. J gave up 6 bases and V 6 bases, and 10 bases lay outside the gene matches. Germline CDR1 is DFQATT and CDR2 is SNEGSKA (reference sequence). This CDR3 is built from 14 residues.

The chain carries TRBV20-1 and TRBJ1-5; TRBD1 aligns across 8 bases. The sequence was obtained from a human donor with low-grade glioma or glioblastoma, undergoing nonglioma brain surgery, or in good health (not recorded which). The specimen sequenced was glioma tissue, nonneoplastic brain tissue, or PBMCs (not recorded which). The DNA for the CDR3 is TGCAGTGCCATTTATGGACAGGGTTTTCAGCCCCAGCATTTT. Translation: CSAIYGQGFQPQHF.